This T cell receptor beta chain was profiled in a study of cytomegalovirus exposure and HLA in healthy donors. General study findings and limits: A subsequent analysis found that TCR clusters from the first cohort also tended to co-occur in the approximately 130 validation repertoires, with about 95% of cluster scores above 0. The study designated 150 to 200 TCR beta chains cytomegalovirus-associated. A few CMV-associated chains were confirmed in vitro to be specific for CMV antigens.

Notes on this clone: As yet, its antigen is unknown.

Deletions cut 2 bases from V and 5 bases from J, with 13 bases between. The V gene's germline CDR1 is MNHEY and CDR2 SVGAGI. The CDR3 is 14 amino acids. This table comes from immunoSEQ multiplex PCR, and its TCRdb copy is limited to in-frame clones, with some not included. The table records 300,000 to 400,000 clones, roughly 87% of them present only once. The source of this sequence is a man aged 25-45 years in good health and CMV-seronegative. Sequenced: PBMCs. The chain joins TRBV6-5 to TRBJ2-7, with D tentatively TRBD2 (6 bases). CDR3 loop: CASSYPGRQDEQYF. DNA for the CDR3: TGTGCCAGCAGTTACCCGGGGAGGCAAGACGAGCAGTACTTC.